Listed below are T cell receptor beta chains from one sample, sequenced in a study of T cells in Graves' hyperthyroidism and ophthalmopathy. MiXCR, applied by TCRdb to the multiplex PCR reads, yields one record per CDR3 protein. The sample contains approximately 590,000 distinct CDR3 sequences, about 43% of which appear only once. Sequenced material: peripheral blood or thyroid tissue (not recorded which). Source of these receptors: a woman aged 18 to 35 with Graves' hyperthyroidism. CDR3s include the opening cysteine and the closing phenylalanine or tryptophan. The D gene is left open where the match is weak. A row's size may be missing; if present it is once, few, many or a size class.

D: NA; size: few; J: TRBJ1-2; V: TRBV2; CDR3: CASSYTPGQGNGYTF; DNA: TGTGCCAGCAGTTACACTCCCGGGCAGGGGAATGGCTACACCTTC
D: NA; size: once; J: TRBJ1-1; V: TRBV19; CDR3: CASENPNTEAFF; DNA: TGTGCCAGTGAAAACCCGAACACTGAAGCTTTCTTT
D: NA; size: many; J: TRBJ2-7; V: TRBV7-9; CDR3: CASEPPTYEQYF; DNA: TGTGCCAGCGAGCCTCCTACCTACGAGCAGTACTTC
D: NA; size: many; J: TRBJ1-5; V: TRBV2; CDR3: CASRSGGHYSNQPQHF; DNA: TGTGCCAGCCGGTCGGGAGGGCACTATAGCAATCAGCCCCAGCATTTT
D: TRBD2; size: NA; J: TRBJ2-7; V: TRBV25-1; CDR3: CASRTPRAGGPKIYEQYF; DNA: TGTGCCAGCAGGACCCCTCGGGCGGGAGGCCCGAAAATCTACGAGCAGTACTTC
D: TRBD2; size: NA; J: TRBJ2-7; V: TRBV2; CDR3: CASFPPGLDSYEQYF; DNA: TGTGCCAGCTTCCCTCCGGGACTAGACTCCTACGAGCAGTACTTC
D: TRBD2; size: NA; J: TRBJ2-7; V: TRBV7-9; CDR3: CASSLVGTSVLYEQYF; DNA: TGTGCCAGCAGCTTGGTAGGGACTAGCGTTCTCTACGAGCAGTACTTC
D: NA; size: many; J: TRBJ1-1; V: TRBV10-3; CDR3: CAISDQGYTEAFF; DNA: TGTGCCATCAGTGACCAGGGGTACACTGAAGCTTTCTTT
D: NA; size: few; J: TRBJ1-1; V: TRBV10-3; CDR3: CASRRRDTEAFF; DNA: TGTGCCAGCCGCCGGCGGGACACTGAAGCTTTCTTT
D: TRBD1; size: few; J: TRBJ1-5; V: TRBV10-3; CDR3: CASSSDRERNSNQPQHF; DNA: TGTGCCAGCAGTTCGGACAGGGAACGAAATAGCAATCAGCCCCAGCATTTT
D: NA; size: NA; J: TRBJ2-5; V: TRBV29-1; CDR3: CRVAPSETQYF; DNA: TGCAGGGTTGCTCCATCGGAGACCCAGTACTTC
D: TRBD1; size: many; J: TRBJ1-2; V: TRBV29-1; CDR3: CSVEDGDRGGYTF; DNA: TGCAGCGTTGAAGATGGGGACAGAGGCGGCTACACCTTC
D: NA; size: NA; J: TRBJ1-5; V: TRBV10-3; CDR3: CASSPDGILSNQPQHF; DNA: TGTGCCAGCAGTCCAGACGGGATCCTTAGCAATCAGCCCCAGCATTTT
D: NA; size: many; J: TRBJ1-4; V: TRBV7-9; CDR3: CASSTQVGEENEKLFF; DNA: TGTGCCAGCAGCACCCAGGTCGGCGAGGAAAATGAAAAACTGTTTTTT
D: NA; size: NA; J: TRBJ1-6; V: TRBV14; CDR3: CASSQAGQGGSPLHF; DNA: TGTGCCAGCAGCCAAGCCGGGCAGGGCGGTTCACCCCTCCACTTT
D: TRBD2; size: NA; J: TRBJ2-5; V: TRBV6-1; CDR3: CASSLGTRKETQYF; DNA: TGTGCCAGCAGCTTGGGGACTAGGAAAGAGACCCAGTACTTC
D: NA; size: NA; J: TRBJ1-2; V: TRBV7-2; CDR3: CASSLLAGETF; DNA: TGTGCCAGCAGCTTGTTGGCGGGTGAGACCTTC
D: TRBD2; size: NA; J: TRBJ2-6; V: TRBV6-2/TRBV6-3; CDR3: CASSPGAGRTHSGANVLTF; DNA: TGTGCCAGTTCCCCCGGGGCCGGGAGGACTCACTCTGGGGCCAACGTCCTGACTTTC
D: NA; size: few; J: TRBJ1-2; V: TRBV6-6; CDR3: CASSEPGRSNYGYTF; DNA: TGTGCCAGCAGTGAACCCGGACGGAGCAACTATGGCTACACCTTC
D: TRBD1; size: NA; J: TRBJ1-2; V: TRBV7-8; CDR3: CASSLGQGALGGYTF; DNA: TGCGCCAGCAGCCTGGGACAGGGGGCGTTGGGGGGCTACACCTTC
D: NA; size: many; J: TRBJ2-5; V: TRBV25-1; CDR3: CASSEVGGWQETQYF; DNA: TGTGCCAGCAGTGAAGTAGGGGGTTGGCAAGAGACCCAGTACTTC
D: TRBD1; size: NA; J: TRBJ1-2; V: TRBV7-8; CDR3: CASSFGTGAGYTF; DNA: TGTGCCAGCAGCTTCGGGACAGGGGCCGGCTACACCTTC
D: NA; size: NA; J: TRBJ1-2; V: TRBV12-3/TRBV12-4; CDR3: CASSFLPFPGGRNYGYTF; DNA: TGTGCCAGCAGTTTCCTTCCTTTCCCGGGGGGTCGTAACTATGGCTACACCTTC
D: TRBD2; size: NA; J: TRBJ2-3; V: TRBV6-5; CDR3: CAISDHSGSTDTQYF; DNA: TGTGCCATCAGTGACCATAGCGGGAGCACAGATACGCAGTATTTT
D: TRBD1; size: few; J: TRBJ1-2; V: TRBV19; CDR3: CASSPEPGQGGGYGYTF; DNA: TGTGCCAGTAGTCCAGAACCCGGACAGGGGGGGGGCTATGGCTACACCTTC
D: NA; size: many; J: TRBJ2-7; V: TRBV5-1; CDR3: CASSSVDEQYF; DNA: TGCGCCAGCAGCTCGGTGGACGAGCAGTACTTC
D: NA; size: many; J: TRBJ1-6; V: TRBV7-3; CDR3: CASSFQGGGNSPLHF; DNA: TGTGCCAGCAGCTTTCAAGGGGGAGGTAATTCACCCCTCCACTTT
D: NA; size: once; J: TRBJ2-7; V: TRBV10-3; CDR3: CASRNLQGGYEQYF; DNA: TGTGCCAGCAGAAACCTTCAGGGGGGCTACGAGCAGTACTTC
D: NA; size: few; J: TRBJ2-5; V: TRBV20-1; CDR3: CSAGAQETQYF; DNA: TGCAGTGCCGGAGCCCAAGAGACCCAGTACTTC
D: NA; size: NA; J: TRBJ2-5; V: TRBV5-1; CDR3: CASSQGHSQETQYF; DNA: TGCGCCAGCAGTCAGGGACATAGCCAAGAGACCCAGTACTTC
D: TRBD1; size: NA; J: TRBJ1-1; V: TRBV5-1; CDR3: CASSDLQGANTEAFF; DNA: TGCGCCAGCAGCGACCTACAGGGGGCAAACACTGAAGCTTTCTTT
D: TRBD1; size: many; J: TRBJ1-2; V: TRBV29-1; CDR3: CSVEAGGGGYTF; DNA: TGCAGCGTTGAAGCAGGGGGCGGTGGCTACACCTTC
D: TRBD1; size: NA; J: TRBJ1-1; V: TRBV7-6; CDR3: CASSRQGSGTEAFF; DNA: TGTGCCAGCAGTCGACAGGGATCGGGGACTGAAGCTTTCTTT
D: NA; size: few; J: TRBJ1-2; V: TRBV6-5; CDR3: CASSYATGNYGYTF; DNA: TGTGCCAGCAGTTACGCCACGGGGAACTATGGCTACACCTTC
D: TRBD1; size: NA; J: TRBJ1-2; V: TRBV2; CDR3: CASRGTGETEGYTF; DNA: TGTGCCAGCCGCGGGACAGGAGAGACGGAAGGCTACACCTTC
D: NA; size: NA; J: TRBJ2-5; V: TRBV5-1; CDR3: CASSLTGGEETQYF; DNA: TGCGCCAGCAGCTTGACAGGAGGGGAAGAGACCCAGTACTTC
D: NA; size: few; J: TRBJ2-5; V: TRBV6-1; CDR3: CASKWRPGAPQETQYF; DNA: TGTGCCAGCAAGTGGAGGCCGGGAGCCCCACAAGAGACCCAGTACTTC
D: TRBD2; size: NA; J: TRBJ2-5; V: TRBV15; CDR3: CATSRDRLAGGQETQYF; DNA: TGTGCCACCAGCAGAGATCGTTTAGCGGGAGGTCAAGAGACCCAGTACTTC
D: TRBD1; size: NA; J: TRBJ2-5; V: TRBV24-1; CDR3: CATSDRQGYQPQYF; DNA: TGTGCCACCAGTGATAGACAGGGCTATCAGCCCCAGTACTTC
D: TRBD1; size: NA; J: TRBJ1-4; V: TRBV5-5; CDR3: CASSQDQGQSEKLFF; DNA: TGTGCCAGCAGCCAAGATCAGGGACAGAGCGAAAAACTGTTTTTT